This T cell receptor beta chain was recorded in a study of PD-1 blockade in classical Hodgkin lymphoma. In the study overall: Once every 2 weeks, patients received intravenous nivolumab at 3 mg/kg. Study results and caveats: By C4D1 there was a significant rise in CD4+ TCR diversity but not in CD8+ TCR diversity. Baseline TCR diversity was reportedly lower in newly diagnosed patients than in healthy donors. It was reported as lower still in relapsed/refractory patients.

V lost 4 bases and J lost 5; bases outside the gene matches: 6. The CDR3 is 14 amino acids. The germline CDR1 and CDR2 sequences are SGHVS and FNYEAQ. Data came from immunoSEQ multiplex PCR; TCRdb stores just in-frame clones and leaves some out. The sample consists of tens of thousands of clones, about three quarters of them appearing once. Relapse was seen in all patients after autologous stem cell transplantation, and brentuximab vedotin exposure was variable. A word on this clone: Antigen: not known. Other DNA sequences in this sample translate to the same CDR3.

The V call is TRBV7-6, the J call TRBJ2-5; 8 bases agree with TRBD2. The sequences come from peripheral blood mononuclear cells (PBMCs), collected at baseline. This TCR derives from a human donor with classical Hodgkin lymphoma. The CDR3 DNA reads TGTGCCAGCAGCTCGGGGGGGCCGGGGGAGACCCAGTACTTC. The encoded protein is CASSSGGPGETQYF.